Listed below are T cell receptor beta chains from one sample, sequenced in a study of cytomegalovirus exposure and HLA in healthy donors. Sequencing was performed with immunoSEQ multiplex PCR; in TCRdb, only in-frame clones are kept and a portion is missing. This table holds approximately 120,000 clones, about 80% found once. Sequenced sample: PBMCs. These receptors were collected from a female donor in good health and CMV-seronegative. CDR3s include the opening cysteine and the closing phenylalanine or tryptophan.

CDR3 length | V gene | CDR3 protein
19 | TRBV19 | CASSAAHDDSRGLRVGYTF
14 | TRBV6-5 | CASLPLGGVSPLHF
14 | TRBV28 | CASSLRLSSSEQYF
15 | TRBV7-7 | CASSPGTGNTGELFF
11 | TRBV4-3 | CASSRGWELFF
15 | TRBV30 | CAWSIWALASGELFF
16 | TRBV6-5 | CASSYSSGAGGEKLFF
13 | TRBV29-1 | CSVERQRLTEAFF
16 | TRBV15 | CATSRERVRGNSPLHF
13 | TRBV7-2 | CASSTKGGYGYTF
11 | TRBV2 | CASSEGGAQYF
15 | TRBV27 | CASSLATGGTYEQYF
13 | TRBV10-3 | CATELAGGNEQFF
16 | TRBV4-3 | CASSQDFQRGNNEQFF
13 | TRBV29-1 | CSVEGDSSYEQYF
16 | TRBV5-1 | CASSLDGQGAWDTQYF
18 | TRBV27 | CASSQLSGLAGSYNEQFF
13 | TRBV9 | CASRGALLYGYTF
16 | TRBV7-2 | CASSFSGDYLGSEQYF
13 | TRBV5-6 | CASSPEGHTEAFF
12 | TRBV28 | CASSLAGYEQYF
13 | TRBV7-2 | CASSPTTVTGEFF
14 | TRBV27 | CASRGGANTGELFF
16 | TRBV5-1 | CASSLGRQGAVKELFF
15 | TRBV13 | CASSFGQGAPYGYTF
14 | TRBV2 | CASSSPPSAYGYTF
15 | TRBV14 | CASSQALGTGYGYTF
14 | TRBV5-4 | CASSSGGALYEQYF
14 | TRBV30 | CAWISRGSNYGYTF
16 | TRBV28 | CASSFARVLAKNIQYF
17 | TRBV5-1 | CASSFTTGQRIGNGYTF
16 | TRBV7-2 | CASSLSPSGGANEQFF
13 | TRBV19 | CASSRVSNTEAFF
14 | TRBV30 | CAWREKRDRDPLHF
14 | TRBV19 | CASSVAGDSYEQYF
17 | TRBV7-2 | CASSSGTSGGTTDTQYF
13 | TRBV29-1 | CSVRGDRGKEAFF
11 | TRBV20-1 | CSARAAVFRYF
13 | TRBV30 | CAWSPQSSAEQFF
15 | TRBV4-1 | CASSQVGQDTDTQYF
13 | TRBV27 | CASSLARNTEAFF
15 | TRBV9 | CASSPHLRGGNTIYF
14 | TRBV2 | CASGLGQGIIEAFF
15 | TRBV9 | CASSVGGTGQHEQYF
14 | TRBV6-5 | CASRETGRDYEQYF
13 | TRBV27 | CASSPGQDSPLHF
15 | TRBV19 | CASNEGAGGGQPQHF
16 | TRBV9 | CASSVESGGSGNEQFF
14 | TRBV5-4 | CASSLGGLGNEQFF
15 | TRBV7-9 | CASIPLAGRRETQYF
13 | TRBV27 | CASSLRGNSPLHF
13 | TRBV6-4 | CASSDKGTGELFF
14 | TRBV18 | CASSPGQGNYEQYF
13 | TRBV2 | CASSVDYTDTQYF
14 | TRBV5-1 | CASSAGQGKGEAFF